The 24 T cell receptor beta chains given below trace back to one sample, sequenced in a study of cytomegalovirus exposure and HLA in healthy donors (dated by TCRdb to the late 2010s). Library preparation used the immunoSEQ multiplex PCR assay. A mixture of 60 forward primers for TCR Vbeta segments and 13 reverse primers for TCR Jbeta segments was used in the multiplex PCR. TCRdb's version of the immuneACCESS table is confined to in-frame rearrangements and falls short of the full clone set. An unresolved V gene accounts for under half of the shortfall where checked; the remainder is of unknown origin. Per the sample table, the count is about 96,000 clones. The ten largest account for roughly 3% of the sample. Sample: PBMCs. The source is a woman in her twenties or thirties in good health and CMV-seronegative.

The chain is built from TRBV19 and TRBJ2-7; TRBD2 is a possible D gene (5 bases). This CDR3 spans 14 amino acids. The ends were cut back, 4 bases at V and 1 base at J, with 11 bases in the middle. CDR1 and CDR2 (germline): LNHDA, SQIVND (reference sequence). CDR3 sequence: CASSTDWTSYEQYF. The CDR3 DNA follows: TGTGCCAGTAGTACCGATTGGACTTCCTACGAGCAGTACTTC.

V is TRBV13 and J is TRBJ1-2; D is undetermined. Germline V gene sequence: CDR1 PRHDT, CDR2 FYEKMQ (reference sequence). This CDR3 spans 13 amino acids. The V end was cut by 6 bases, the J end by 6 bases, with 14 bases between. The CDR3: CASSSGPGDGYTF. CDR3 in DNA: TGTGCCAGCAGTTCCGGGCCCGGGGATGGCTACACCTTC.

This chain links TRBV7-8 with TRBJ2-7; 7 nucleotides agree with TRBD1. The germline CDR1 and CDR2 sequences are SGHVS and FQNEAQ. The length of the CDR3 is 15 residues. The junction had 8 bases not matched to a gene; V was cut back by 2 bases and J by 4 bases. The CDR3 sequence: CASSLQSQGFYEQYF. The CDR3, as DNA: TGTGCCAGCAGCTTACAGTCACAGGGGTTTTACGAGCAGTACTTC.

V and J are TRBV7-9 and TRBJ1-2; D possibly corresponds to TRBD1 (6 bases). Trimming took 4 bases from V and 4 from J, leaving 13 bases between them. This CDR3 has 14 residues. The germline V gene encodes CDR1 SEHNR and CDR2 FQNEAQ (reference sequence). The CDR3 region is CASSSTTGSYGYTF. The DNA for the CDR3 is TGTGCCAGCAGCTCCACCACAGGGAGCTATGGCTACACCTTC.

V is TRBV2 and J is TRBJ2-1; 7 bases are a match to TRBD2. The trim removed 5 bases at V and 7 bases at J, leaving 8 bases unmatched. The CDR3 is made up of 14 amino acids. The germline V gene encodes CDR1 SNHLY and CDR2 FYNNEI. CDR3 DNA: TGTGCCAGCAGTCCGTTACTAGCGAGGAATGAGCAGTTCTTC. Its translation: CASSPLLARNEQFF.

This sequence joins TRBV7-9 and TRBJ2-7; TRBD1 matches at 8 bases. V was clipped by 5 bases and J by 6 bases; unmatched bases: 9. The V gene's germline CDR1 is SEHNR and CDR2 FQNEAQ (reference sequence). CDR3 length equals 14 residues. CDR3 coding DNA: TGTGCCAGCAGCGGTCGGACAGGGCCGGGCGAGCAGTACTTC. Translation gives CASSGRTGPGEQYF.

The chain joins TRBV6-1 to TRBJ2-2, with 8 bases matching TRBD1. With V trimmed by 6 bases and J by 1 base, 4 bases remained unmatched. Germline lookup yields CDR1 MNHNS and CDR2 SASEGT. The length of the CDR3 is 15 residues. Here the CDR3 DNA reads TGTGCCAGCAGCTTCGGGACAGGGAACACCGGGGAGCTGTTTTTT. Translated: CASSFGTGNTGELFF.

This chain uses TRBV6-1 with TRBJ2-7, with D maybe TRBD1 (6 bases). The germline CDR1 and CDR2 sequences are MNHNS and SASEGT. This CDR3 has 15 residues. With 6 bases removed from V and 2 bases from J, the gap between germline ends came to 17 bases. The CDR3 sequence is CASSAGGEPPYEQYF. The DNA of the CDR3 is TGTGCCAGCAGCGCTGGGGGCGAACCCCCCTACGAGCAGTACTTC.

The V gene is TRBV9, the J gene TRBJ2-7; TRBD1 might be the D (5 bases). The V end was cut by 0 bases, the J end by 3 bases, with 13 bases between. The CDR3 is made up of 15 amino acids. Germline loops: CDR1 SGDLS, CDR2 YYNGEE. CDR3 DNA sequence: TGTGCCAGCAGCGTAGACCAGGGAACTTACTACGAGCAGTACTTC. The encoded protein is CASSVDQGTYYEQYF. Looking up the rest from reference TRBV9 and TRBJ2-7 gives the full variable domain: DSGVTQTPKHLITATGQRVTLRCSPRSGDLSVYWYQQSLDQGLQFLIQYYNGEERAKGNILERFSAQQFPDLHSELNLSSLELGDSALYFCASSVDQGTYYEQYFGPGTRLTVT.

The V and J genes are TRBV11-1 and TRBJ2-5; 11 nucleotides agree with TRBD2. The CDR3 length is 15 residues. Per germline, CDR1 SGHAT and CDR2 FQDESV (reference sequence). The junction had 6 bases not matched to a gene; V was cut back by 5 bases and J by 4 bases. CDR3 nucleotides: TGTGCCAGCAGCCTTAGCGGGAGGGCCGCAGAGACCCAGTACTTC. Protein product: CASSLSGRAAETQYF.

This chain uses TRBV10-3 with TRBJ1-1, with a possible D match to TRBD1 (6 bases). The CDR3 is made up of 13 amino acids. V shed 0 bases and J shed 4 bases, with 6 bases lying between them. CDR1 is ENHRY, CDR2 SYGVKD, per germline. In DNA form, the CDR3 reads TGTGCCATCAGTGAGTCAGGGGGCACTGAAGCTTTCTTT. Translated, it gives CAISESGGTEAFF.

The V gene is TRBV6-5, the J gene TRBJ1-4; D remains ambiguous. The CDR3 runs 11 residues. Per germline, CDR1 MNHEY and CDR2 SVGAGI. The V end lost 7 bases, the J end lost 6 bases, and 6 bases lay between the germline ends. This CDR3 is CASTPDEKLFF. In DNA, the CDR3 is TGTGCCAGCACTCCTGATGAAAAACTGTTTTTT.

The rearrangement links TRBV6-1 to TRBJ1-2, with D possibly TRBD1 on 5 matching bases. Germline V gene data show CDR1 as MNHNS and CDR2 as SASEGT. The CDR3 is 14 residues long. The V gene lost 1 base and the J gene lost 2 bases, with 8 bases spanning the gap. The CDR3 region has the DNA TGTGCCAGCAGTGAAGATGGGGGGAACTATGGCTACACCTTC. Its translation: CASSEDGGNYGYTF.

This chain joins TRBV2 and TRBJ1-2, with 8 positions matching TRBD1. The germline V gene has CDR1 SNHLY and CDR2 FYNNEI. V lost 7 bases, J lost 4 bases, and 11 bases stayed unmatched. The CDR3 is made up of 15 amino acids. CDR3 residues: CASNGQGSGSYGYTF. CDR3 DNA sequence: TGTGCCAGCAACGGACAGGGTAGTGGGAGCTATGGCTACACCTTC.

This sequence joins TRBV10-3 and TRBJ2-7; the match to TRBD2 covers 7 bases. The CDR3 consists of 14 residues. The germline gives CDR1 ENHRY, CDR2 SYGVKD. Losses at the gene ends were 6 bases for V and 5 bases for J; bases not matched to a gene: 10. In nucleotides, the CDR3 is TGTGCCATCAGCCTGACCGGGACTATTAACGAGCAGTACTTC. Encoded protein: CAISLTGTINEQYF.

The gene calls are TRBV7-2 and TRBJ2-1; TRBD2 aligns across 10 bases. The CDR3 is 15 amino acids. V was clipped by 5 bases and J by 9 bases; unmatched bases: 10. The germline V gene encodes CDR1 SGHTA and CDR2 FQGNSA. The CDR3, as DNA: TGTGCCAGCAGCCCCCCGAGCGGGAGGGCGGGTGAGCAGTTCTTC. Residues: CASSPPSGRAGEQFF.

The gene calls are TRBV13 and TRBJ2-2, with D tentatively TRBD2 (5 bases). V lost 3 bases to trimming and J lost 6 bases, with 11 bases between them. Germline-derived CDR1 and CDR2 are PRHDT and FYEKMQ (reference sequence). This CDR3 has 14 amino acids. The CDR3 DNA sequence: TGTGCCAGCAGCTTGGACCTACTAGCCGGGGAGCTGTTTTTT. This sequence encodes CASSLDLLAGELFF.

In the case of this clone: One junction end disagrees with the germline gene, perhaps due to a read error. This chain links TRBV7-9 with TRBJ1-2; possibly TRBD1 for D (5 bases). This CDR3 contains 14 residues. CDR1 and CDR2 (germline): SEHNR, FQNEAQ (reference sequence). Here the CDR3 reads CASSRTREGRADAF. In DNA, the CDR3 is TGTGCCAGCAGCCGAACCAGAGAGGGGAGGGCTGACGCCTTC.

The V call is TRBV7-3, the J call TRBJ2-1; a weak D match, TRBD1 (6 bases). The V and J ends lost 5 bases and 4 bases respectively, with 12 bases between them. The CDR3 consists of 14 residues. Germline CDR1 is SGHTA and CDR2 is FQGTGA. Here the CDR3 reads CASSQGWGYNEQFF. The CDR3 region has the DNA TGTGCCAGCAGCCAGGGGTGGGGATACAATGAGCAGTTCTTC.

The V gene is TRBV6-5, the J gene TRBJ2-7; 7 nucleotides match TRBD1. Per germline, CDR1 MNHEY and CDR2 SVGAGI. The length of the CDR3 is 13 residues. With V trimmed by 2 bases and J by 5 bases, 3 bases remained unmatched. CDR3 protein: CASSYQGEHEQYF. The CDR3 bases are TGTGCCAGCAGTTACCAGGGGGAACACGAGCAGTACTTC.

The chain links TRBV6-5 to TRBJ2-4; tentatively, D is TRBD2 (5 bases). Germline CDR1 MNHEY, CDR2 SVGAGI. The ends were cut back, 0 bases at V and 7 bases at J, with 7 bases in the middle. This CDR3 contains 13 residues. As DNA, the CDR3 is TGTGCCAGCAGTTACTCGAGAGGGAACATTCAGTACTTC. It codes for CASSYSRGNIQYF.

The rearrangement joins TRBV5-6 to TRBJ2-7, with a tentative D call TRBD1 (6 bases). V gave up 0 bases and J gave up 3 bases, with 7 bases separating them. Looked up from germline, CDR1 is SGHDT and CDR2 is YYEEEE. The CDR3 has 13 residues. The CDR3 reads CASSLGTVYEQYF. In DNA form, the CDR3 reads TGTGCCAGCAGCTTGGGGACAGTCTACGAGCAGTACTTC.

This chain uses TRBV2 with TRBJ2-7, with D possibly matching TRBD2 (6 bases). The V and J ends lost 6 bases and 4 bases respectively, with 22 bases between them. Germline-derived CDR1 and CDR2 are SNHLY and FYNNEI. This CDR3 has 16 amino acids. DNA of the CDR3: TGTGCCAGCAGAGAGGGACCGCAAGGCGGAGGGTACGAGCAGTACTTC. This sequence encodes CASREGPQGGGYEQYF. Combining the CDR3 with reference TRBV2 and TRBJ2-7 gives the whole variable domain EPEVTQTPSHQVTQMGQEVILRCVPISNHLYFYWYRQILGQKVEFLVSFYNNEISEKSEIFDDQFSVERPDGSNFTLKIRSTKLEDSAMYFCASREGPQGGGYEQYFGPGTRLTVT.

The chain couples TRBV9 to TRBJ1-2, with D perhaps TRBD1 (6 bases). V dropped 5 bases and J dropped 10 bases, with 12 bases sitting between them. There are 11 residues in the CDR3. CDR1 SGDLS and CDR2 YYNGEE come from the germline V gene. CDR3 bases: TGTGCCAGCAGTACGTCAGGGGACTACACCTTC. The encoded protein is CASSTSGDYTF. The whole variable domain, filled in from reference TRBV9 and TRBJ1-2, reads DSGVTQTPKHLITATGQRVTLRCSPRSGDLSVYWYQQSLDQGLQFLIQYYNGEERAKGNILERFSAQQFPDLHSELNLSSLELGDSALYFCASSTSGDYTFGSGTRLTVV.